This T cell receptor (beta chain) was sequenced in a study of T cell repertoires in cytomegalovirus infection (dated by TCRdb to the late 2010s). Describing the broader study: Peptide stimulations targeted recently identified HLA-C-restricted CMV epitopes, whose presentation resists viral immunomodulation, together with well-studied HLA-B-restricted epitopes. Donor HLA type was relevant to the analysis, because carriage of CMV infection together with the matching HLA type was indicated by public TCR beta signatures. The paper as a whole reports these results and caveats: The ex vivo response was dominated by HLA-C-restricted CMV-specific TCR beta clonotypes, which also provided the single most frequent clonotype in two of eight donors. In both this cohort and an independent roughly 350-donor cohort, the cumulative frequency of public TCR beta family members distinguished carriers of CMV infection plus the relevant HLA type.

CDR1 and CDR2 were assigned from the germline V gene (reference sequence) as SEHNR and FQNEAQ. V is cut by 3 bases and J by 10 bases, and the space between the germline ends is 13 bases. The CDR3 measures 12 amino acids from cysteine to phenylalanine. Only the CDR3 part of the read is kept: 36 bases, read in frame from the first base. Reads for this sample came from an Illumina HiSeq 1500. In-frame beta chains were kept once TCRdb had trimmed the public reads at Q25 with fastp and called clones with MiXCR. CDR3 protein duplicates are merged, each entry listing the most common genes and DNA. Counted in this sample were about 900,000 distinct CDR3 sequences; 31% of them appeared once. The ten largest clones capture around an eighth of the sample. The treatment or condition label corresponds to: in vitro stimulation with specific CMV peptide epitopes to enrich CMV-specific T cells. This clonotype was detected only a few times. This clone's antigen is unknown. Base qualities are missing; no much larger clone stands one base away.

The sequence was obtained from a human donor in good health (CMV status not recorded). Some clones in this sample may be carry-over from other donors' samples. The chain employs TRBV7-9 and TRBJ2-7, with TRBD2 perhaps the D gene, on 5 matching bases. Sequences were derived from cultured CD8+ T cells from PBMCs, sampled from culture after CMV antigen stimulation. The CDR3 here reads CASSLEEASQYF. At the DNA level, the sequence is TGTGCCAGCAGCTTGGAGGAGGCAAGCCAGTACTTC.